This T cell receptor beta chain was observed in a study of early T cells in non-severe SARS-CoV-2 infection. Study details: Sequencing of unsorted whole blood was done on bulk RNA, leaving chains unpaired.

The CDR3 is made up of 16 amino acids. CDR1 is SGHRS, CDR2 YFSETQ, per germline. V lost 0 bases to trimming and J lost 6 bases, with 17 bases between them. Study observations and caveats: VDJdb matching, biased toward anti-spike CD8 responses, missed private and CD4 specificities.

In the library, individual cDNA molecules carried attached unique molecular identifiers. TCRdb ran MiXCR on the 5' RACE reads and lists one entry per CDR3 protein. The table includes about 73,000 distinct CDR3 sequences, approximately 15% detected once. This clonotype was counted only a few times. Its matching antigen is unknown. The sample consisted of whole blood. This clonotype was obtained from an adult who was a healthcare worker with PCR-confirmed SARS-CoV-2 infection or an uninfected control (not recorded which). The genes are TRBV5-1 and TRBJ2-3, with D perhaps being TRBD1 or TRBD2 (6 bases each). CDR3 in amino acids: CASSLDGGGTLDTQYF. The CDR3 nucleotides read TGCGCCAGCAGCTTGGATGGAGGGGGGACCCTGGATACGCAGTATTTT.